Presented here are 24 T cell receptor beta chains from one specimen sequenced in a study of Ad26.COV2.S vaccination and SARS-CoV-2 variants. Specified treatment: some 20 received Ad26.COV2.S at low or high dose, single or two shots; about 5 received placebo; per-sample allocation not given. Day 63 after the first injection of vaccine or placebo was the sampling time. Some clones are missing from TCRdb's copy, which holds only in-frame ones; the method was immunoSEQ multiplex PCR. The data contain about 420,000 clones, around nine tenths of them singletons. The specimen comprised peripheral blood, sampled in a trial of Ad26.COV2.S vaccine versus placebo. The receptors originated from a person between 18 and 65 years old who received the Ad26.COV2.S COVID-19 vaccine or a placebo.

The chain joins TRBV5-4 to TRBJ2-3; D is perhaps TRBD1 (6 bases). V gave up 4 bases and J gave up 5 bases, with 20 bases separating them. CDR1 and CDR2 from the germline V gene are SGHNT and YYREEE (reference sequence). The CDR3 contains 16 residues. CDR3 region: CASSHSPRQEIDTQYF. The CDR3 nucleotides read TGTGCCAGCAGCCATTCCCCGCGACAGGAGATAGATACGCAGTATTTT.

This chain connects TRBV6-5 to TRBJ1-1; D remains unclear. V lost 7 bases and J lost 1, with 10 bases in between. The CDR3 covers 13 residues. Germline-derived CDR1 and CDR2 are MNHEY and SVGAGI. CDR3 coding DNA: TGTGCCAGCAACCCGACGGAGAACACTGAAGCTTTCTTT. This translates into CASNPTENTEAFF.

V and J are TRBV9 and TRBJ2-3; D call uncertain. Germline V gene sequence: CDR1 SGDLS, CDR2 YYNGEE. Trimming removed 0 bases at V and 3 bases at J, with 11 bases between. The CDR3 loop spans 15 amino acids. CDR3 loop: CASSVGISKTDTQYF. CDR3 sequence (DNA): TGTGCCAGCAGCGTAGGTATTTCCAAAACAGATACGCAGTATTTT. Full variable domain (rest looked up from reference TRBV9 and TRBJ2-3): DSGVTQTPKHLITATGQRVTLRCSPRSGDLSVYWYQQSLDQGLQFLIQYYNGEERAKGNILERFSAQQFPDLHSELNLSSLELGDSALYFCASSVGISKTDTQYFGPGTRLTVL.

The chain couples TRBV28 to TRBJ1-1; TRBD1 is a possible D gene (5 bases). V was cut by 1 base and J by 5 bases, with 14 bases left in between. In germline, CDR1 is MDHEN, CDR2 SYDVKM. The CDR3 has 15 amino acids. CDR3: CASSLSGRVYTEAFF. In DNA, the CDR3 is TGTGCCAGCAGTTTATCTGGCAGGGTGTATACTGAAGCTTTCTTT. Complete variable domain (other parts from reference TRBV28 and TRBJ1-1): DVKVTQSSRYLVKRTGEKVFLECVQDMDHENMFWYRQDPGLGLRLIYFSYDVKMKEKGDIPEGYSVSREKKERFSLILESASTNQTSMYLCASSLSGRVYTEAFFGQGTRLTVV.

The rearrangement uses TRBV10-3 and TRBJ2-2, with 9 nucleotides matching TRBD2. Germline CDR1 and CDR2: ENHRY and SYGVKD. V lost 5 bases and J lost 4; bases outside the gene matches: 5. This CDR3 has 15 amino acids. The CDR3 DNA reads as TGTGCCATCAGTTGGACTAGCGCGGGCACCGGGGAGCTGTTTTTT. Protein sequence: CAISWTSAGTGELFF.

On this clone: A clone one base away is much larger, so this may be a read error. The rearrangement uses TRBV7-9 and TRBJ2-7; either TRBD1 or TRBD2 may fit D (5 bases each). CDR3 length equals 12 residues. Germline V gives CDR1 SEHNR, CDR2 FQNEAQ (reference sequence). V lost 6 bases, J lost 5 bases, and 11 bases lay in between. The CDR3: CASSYGTNEQYF. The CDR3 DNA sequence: TGTGCCAGCAGTTACGGGACGAACGAGCAGTACTTC.

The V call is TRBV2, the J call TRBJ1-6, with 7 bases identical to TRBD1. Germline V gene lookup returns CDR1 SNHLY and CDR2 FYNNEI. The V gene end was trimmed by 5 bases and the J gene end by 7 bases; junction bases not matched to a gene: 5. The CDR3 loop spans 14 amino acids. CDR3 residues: CASSFGQENSPLHF. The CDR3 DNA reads TGTGCCAGCAGTTTCGGACAGGAAAATTCACCCCTCCACTTT. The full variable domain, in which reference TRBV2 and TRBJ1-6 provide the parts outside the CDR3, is EPEVTQTPSHQVTQMGQEVILRCVPISNHLYFYWYRQILGQKVEFLVSFYNNEISEKSEIFDDQFSVERPDGSNFTLKIRSTKLEDSAMYFCASSFGQENSPLHFGNGTRLTVT.

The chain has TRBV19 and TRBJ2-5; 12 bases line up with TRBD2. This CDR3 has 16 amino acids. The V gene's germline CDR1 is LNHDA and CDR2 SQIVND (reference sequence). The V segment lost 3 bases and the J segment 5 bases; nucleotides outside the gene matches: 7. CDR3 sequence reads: CASSMASGGALETQYF. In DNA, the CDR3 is TGTGCCAGTAGTATGGCTAGCGGGGGGGCCTTGGAGACCCAGTACTTC.

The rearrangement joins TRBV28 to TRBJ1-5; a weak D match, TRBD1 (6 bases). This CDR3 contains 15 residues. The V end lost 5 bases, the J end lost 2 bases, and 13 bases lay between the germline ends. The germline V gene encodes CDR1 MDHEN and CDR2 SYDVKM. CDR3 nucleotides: TGTGCCAGCAGTCCAACAGGGATGGGCAATCAGCCCCAGCATTTT. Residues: CASSPTGMGNQPQHF.

In DNA, the CDR3 is TGTGCCAGCAGTGACAGGGGGCGTTACACCGGGGAGCTGTTTTTT. It specifies CASSDRGRYTGELFF. V gene TRBV28 combines with J gene TRBJ2-2, with 10 bases identical to TRBD1. Per the germline V gene, CDR1 is MDHEN and CDR2 is SYDVKM. V gave up 5 bases and J gave up 3 bases; unmatched junction bases: 3. The CDR3 runs 15 residues.

The CDR3 sequence: CASSPPRDRPQHYGYTF. CDR3 bases: TGTGCCAGCAGCCCGCCCCGGGACAGACCCCAGCACTATGGCTACACCTTC. The rearrangement links TRBV7-9 to TRBJ1-2; the match to TRBD1 covers 7 bases. The CDR3 covers 17 residues. Trimming removed 5 bases from V and 3 bases from J; junction bases left unmatched: 15. Looked up from germline, CDR1 is SEHNR and CDR2 is FQNEAQ (reference sequence).

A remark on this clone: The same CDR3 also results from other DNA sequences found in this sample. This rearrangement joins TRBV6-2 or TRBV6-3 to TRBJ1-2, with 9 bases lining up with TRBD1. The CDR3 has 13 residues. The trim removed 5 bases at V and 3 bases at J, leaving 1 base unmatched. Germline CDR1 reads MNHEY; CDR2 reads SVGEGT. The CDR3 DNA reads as TGTGCCAGCAGTCGGACAGGGGACTATGGCTACACCTTC. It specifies CASSRTGDYGYTF.

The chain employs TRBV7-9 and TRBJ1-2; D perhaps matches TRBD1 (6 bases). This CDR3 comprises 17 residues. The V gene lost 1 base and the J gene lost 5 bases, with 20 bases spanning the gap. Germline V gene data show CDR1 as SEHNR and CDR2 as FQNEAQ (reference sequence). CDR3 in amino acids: CASSLDLPRRGGYGYTF. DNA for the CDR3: TGTGCCAGCAGCTTAGATCTACCTCGCAGGGGAGGGTATGGCTACACCTTC.

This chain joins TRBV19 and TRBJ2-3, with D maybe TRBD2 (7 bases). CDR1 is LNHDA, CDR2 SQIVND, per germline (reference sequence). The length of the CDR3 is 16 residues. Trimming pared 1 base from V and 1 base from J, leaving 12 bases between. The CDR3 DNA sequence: TGTGCCAGTAGTATAGCTCGCGGGGGCCGCACAGATACGCAGTATTTT. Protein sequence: CASSIARGGRTDTQYF.

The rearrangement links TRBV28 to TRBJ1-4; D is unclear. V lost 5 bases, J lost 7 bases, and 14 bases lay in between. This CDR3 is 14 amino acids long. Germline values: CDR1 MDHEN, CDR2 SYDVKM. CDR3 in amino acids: CASSPHTRVEKLFF. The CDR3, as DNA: TGTGCCAGCAGTCCACATACAAGGGTTGAAAAACTGTTTTTT.

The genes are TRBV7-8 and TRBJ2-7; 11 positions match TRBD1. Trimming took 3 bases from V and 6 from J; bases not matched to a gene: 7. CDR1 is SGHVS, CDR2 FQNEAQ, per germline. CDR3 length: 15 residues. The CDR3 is CASSFIGTGGAEQYF. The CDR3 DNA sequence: TGTGCCAGCAGCTTTATCGGGACAGGGGGAGCCGAGCAGTACTTC.

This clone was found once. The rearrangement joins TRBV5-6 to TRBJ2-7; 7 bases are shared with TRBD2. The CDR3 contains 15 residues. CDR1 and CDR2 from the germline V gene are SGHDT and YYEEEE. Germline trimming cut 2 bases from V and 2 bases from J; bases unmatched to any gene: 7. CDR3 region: CASSFGSSGAYEQYF. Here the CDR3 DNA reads TGTGCCAGCAGCTTTGGGTCTAGCGGAGCCTACGAGCAGTACTTC.

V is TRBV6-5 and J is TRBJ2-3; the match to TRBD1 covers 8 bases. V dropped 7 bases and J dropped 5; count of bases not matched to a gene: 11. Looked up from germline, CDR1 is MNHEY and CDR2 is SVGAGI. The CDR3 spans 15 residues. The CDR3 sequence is CASTKGRGTGDTQYF. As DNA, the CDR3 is TGTGCCAGCACCAAGGGTAGGGGGACAGGAGATACGCAGTATTTT.

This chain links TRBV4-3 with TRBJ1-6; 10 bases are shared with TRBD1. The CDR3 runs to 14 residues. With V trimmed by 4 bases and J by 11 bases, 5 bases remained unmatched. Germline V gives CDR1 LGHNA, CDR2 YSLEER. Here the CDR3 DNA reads TGCGCCAGCAGCCCCCTGGACAGGGGGACACCCCTCCACTTT. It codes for CASSPLDRGTPLHF.

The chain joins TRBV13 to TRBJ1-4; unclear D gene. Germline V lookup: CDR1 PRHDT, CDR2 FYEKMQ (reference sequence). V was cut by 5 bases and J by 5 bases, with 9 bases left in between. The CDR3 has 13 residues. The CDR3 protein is CASSRVRNEKLFF. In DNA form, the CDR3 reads TGTGCCAGCAGCCGCGTCCGGAATGAAAAACTGTTTTTT. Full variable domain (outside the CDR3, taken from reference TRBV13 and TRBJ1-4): AAGVIQSPRHLIKEKRETATLKCYPIPRHDTVYWYQQGPGQDPQFLISFYEKMQSDKGSIPDRFSAQQFSDYHSELNMSSLELGDSALYFCASSRVRNEKLFFGSGTQLSVL.

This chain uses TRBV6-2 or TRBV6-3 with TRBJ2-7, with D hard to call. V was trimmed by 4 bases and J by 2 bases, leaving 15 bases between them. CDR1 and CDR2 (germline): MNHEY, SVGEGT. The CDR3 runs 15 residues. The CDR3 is CASSLNAQRTYEQYF. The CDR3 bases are TGTGCCAGCAGTTTAAACGCACAGAGAACCTACGAGCAGTACTTC.

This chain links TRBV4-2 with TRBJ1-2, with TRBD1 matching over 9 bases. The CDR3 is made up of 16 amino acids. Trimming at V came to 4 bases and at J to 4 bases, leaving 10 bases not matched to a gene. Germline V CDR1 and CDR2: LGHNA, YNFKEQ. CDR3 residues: CASSRPLGTGIYGYTF. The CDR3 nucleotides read TGTGCCAGCAGCCGCCCCCTCGGGACAGGGATCTATGGCTACACCTTC.

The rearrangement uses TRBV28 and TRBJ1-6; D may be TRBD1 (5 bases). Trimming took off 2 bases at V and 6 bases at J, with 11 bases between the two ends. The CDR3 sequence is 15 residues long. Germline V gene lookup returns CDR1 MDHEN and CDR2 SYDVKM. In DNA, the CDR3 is TGTGCCAGCAGTTTAGGGGGAACAGTTAATTCACCCCTCCACTTT. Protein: CASSLGGTVNSPLHF.

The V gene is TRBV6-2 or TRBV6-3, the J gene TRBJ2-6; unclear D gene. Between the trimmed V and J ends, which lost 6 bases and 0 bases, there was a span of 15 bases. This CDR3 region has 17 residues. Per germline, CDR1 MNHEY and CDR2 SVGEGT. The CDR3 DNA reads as TGTGCCAGCAGCCGCCCGGTGCAGGCCTCTGGGGCCAACGTCCTGACTTTC. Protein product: CASSRPVQASGANVLTF.